These 14 T cell receptor beta chains were sequenced from one sample in a study of T cell responses to AZD1222 COVID-19 vaccine. Using immunoSEQ multiplex PCR, the repertoire was profiled, and TCRdb retains in-frame clones only, with some absent. The sample holds about 140,000 clones; approximately 92% are singletons and the top ten take more than 5%. The source material was peripheral blood, sampled on day 0 of AZD1222 vaccination. These receptors were collected from an adult in good health.

CDR3 region: CASSQGAGNTEAFF. Here the CDR3 DNA reads TGTGCCAGCAGCCAGGGGGCGGGGAACACTGAAGCTTTCTTT. The rearrangement links TRBV3-1 (or the pseudogene TRBV3-2) to TRBJ1-1, with D tentatively TRBD1 (6 bases). CDR1 and CDR2 (germline): LGHDT, YNNKEL (reference sequence). This CDR3 is 14 amino acids long. Trimming took off 3 bases at V and 1 base at J, with 9 bases between the two ends.

CDR3 sequence reads: CASSDNSGNTIYF. The CDR3 DNA reads as TGTGCCAGCAGTGACAACTCTGGAAACACCATATATTTT. This chain joins TRBV6-1 and TRBJ1-3, with D hard to call. CDR1 and CDR2 (germline): MNHNS, SASEGT. The ends were cut back, 3 bases at V and 0 bases at J, with 3 bases in the middle. This CDR3 is 13 amino acids long.

The CDR3 coding sequence is TGTGCCAGTAGTAGCCGGGGGGACAGGTCATACGAGCAGTACTTC. Translated, it gives CASSSRGDRSYEQYF. The chain joins TRBV19 to TRBJ2-7; tentative D call: TRBD1 (8 bases). With 4 bases removed from V and 4 bases from J, the gap between germline ends came to 17 bases. Looked up from germline, CDR1 is LNHDA and CDR2 is SQIVND (reference sequence). The CDR3 extends over 15 amino acids.

The rearrangement uses TRBV28 and TRBJ1-2, with D uncertain. Germline assignment: CDR1 MDHEN and CDR2 SYDVKM. The CDR3 is made up of 14 amino acids. Trimming removed 3 bases from V and 1 base from J, with 9 bases in between. CDR3 in DNA: TGTGCCAGCAGTTTCCGGACGGGTAACTATGGCTACACCTTC. Its translation: CASSFRTGNYGYTF.

In this sample, this clone turned up once. The chain carries TRBV5-1 and TRBJ2-1, with TRBD2 matching over 8 bases. J gave up 15 bases and V 1 base, and 33 bases lay outside the gene matches. The germline CDR1 and CDR2 sequences are SGHRS and YFSETQ. The CDR3 length is 21 residues. CDR3 region: CASSLRSVINPMTSADMRRFF. Here the CDR3 DNA reads TGCGCCAGCAGCTTGAGATCTGTGATTAATCCTATGACTAGCGCTGATATGAGGAGGTTCTTC.

CDR3 bases: TGTGCCAGCAGTTTTGTCCCTAAAAAAGAGACCCAGTACTTC. Its protein product is CASSFVPKKETQYF. This chain links TRBV28 with TRBJ2-5; D not resolved. The CDR3 sequence is 14 residues long. The germline V gene encodes CDR1 MDHEN and CDR2 SYDVKM. Trimming cost V 3 bases and J 3 bases, with 11 bases left between them.

This rearrangement joins TRBV25-1 to TRBJ1-1; 8 bases agree with TRBD1. This CDR3 region has 15 residues. The ends lost 4 bases at V and 6 bases at J; junction bases unmatched: 10. The V gene's germline CDR1 is MGHDK and CDR2 SYGVNS. The CDR3, as DNA: TGTGCCAGCAGTGTACAGGGGGGGAAAGGGTCTGAAGCTTTCTTT. Amino acid sequence: CASSVQGGKGSEAFF.

A single count supports this clone. The chain links TRBV29-1 to TRBJ1-1; D is undetermined. V was cut by 4 bases and J by 7 bases, with 10 bases left in between. Germline CDR1 is SQVTM and CDR2 is ANQGSEA. This CDR3 spans 11 amino acids. The CDR3 DNA sequence: TGCAGCGTTGTTTTTGGTGTTGAAGCTTTCTTT. Protein: CSVVFGVEAFF.

The rearrangement links TRBV7-8 to TRBJ2-1, with D possibly TRBD1 on 6 matching bases. V was clipped by 2 bases and J by 6 bases, with 17 bases between them. This CDR3 is built from 16 residues. CDR1 SGHVS and CDR2 FQNEAQ come from the germline V gene. The CDR3 nucleotides are TGTGCCAGCAGCTTAATCTCACAGGGCAAAGGCAATGAGCAGTTCTTC. Amino acids: CASSLISQGKGNEQFF. Together with reference TRBV7-8 and TRBJ2-1, the CDR3 gives the full variable domain: GAGVSQSPRYKVAKRGQDVALRCDPISGHVSLFWYQQALGQGPEFLTYFQNEAQLDKSGLPSDRFFAERPEGSVSTLKIQRTQQEDSAVYLCASSLISQGKGNEQFFGPGTRLTVL.

The V and J genes are TRBV6-5 and TRBJ2-7; D might be TRBD1 (6 bases). CDR3 length equals 14 residues. V was clipped by 3 bases and J by 5 bases, with 14 bases between them. CDR1 is MNHEY and CDR2 is SVGAGI in the germline V gene. CDR3 bases: TGTGCCAGCAGTTATCGGCAGGGGTTTGACGAGCAGTACTTC. The encoded protein is CASSYRQGFDEQYF.

The V and J genes are TRBV2 and TRBJ2-2; possible D gene TRBD1, 5 bases. Deletions cut 6 bases from V and 1 base from J, with 9 bases between. The V gene's germline CDR1 is SNHLY and CDR2 FYNNEI. This CDR3 region has 14 residues. CDR3 coding DNA: TGTGCCAGCAGCGGGCAGGGGAACACCGGGGAGCTGTTTTTT. Protein product: CASSGQGNTGELFF.

CDR3 coding DNA: TGTGCCAGCAGTTTAACGGATACGCAGTATTTT. This sequence encodes CASSLTDTQYF. The V gene is TRBV12-3 or TRBV12-4, the J gene TRBJ2-3; D is uncertain. The V and J ends lost 2 bases and 6 bases respectively, with 3 bases between them. The CDR3 sequence is 11 residues long.

The J gene is TRBJ2-3, the V gene TRBV12-3 or TRBV12-4; D gene unclear. Trimming left V 5 bases short and J 6 bases short, with 9 bases between. The CDR3 runs 12 residues. The CDR3 coding sequence is TGTGCCAGCAGTCGTCTCCGGGATACGCAGTATTTT. The encoded protein is CASSRLRDTQYF.

This sequence joins TRBV7-8 and TRBJ2-5, with 9 bases identical to TRBD2. The germline V gene has CDR1 SGHVS and CDR2 FQNEAQ. The CDR3 spans 15 residues. Germline trimming cut 5 bases from V and 3 bases from J; bases unmatched to any gene: 7. CDR3 residues: CASSRAGGMKETQYF. As DNA, the CDR3 is TGTGCCAGCAGCCGAGCGGGAGGAATGAAAGAGACCCAGTACTTC.